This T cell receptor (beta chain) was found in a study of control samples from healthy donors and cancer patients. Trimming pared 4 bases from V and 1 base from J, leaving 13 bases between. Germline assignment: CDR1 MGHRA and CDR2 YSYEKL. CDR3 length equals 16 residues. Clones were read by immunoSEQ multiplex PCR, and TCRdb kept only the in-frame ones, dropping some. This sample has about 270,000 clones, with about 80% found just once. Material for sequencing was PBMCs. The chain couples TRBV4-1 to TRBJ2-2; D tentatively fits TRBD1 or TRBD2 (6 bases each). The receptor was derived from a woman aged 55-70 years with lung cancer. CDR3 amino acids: CASSPRGAGNTGELFF. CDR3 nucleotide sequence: TGCGCCAGCAGCCCGAGGGGGGCAGGGAACACCGGGGAGCTGTTTTTT.